The 26 T cell receptor beta chains below come from one sample, sequenced in a study of blood T cell repertoires in COVID-19. Assay used: immunoSEQ multiplex PCR; TCRdb lists only in-frame clones, some missing. Among 300,000 to 400,000 clones listed, 85% were seen once. The material sequenced was PBMCs or T cells enriched from blood (not recorded which). All receptors derive from a woman aged 25 to 39 who had been exposed to COVID-19.

CDR3 protein: CASSISGGTSTDTQYF. The CDR3 bases are TGTGCCAGCAGCATCAGCGGGGGGACTAGCACAGATACGCAGTATTTT. The chain is built from TRBV28 and TRBJ2-3; 9 bases are shared with TRBD2. The CDR3 totals 16 residues. V shed 6 bases, J shed 0 bases, and the junction held 7 bases outside the gene matches. CDR1 and CDR2 from the germline V gene are MDHEN and SYDVKM.

The rearrangement uses TRBV7-6 and TRBJ2-7; TRBD1 matches 9 bases. The germline gives CDR1 SGHVS, CDR2 FNYEAQ. V trimming: 1 base; J trimming: 3 bases; junction bases outside the gene matches: 4. This CDR3 comprises 15 residues. CDR3 bases: TGTGCCAGCAGCTTAGAGGACAGGGGATTCTACGAGCAGTACTTC. Translated, it gives CASSLEDRGFYEQYF.

The chain links TRBV9 to TRBJ2-1; D remains ambiguous. The CDR3 loop spans 13 amino acids. Trimming pared 2 bases from V and 8 bases from J, leaving 11 bases between. Germline V gene lookup returns CDR1 SGDLS and CDR2 YYNGEE. CDR3 DNA: TGTGCCAGCAGCGTCGTACTGGGCTATGAGCAGTTCTTC. The encoded protein is CASSVVLGYEQFF.

This clone has just a few counts. The DNA for the CDR3 is TGTGCCAGCTATGCCCAGGACAGGGGGCGAGTCCAGCCCCAGCATTTT. It yields the protein CASYAQDRGRVQPQHF. The chain employs TRBV28 and TRBJ1-5, with 11 bases aligning to TRBD1. CDR1 is MDHEN, CDR2 SYDVKM, per germline. The CDR3 length is 16 residues. J was trimmed by 7 bases and V by 8 bases; bases with no gene match: 13.

The rearrangement uses TRBV14 and TRBJ1-2; D is possibly TRBD1 (6 bases). With 0 bases removed from V and 8 bases from J, the gap between germline ends came to 16 bases. Germline V gene lookup returns CDR1 SGHDN and CDR2 FVKESK. The CDR3 runs to 15 residues. In nucleotides, the CDR3 is TGTGCCAGCAGCCAAGATAGAGTGGCAGGGGAAGGCTACACCTTC. Translated: CASSQDRVAGEGYTF. The full variable domain, completed using reference TRBV14 and TRBJ1-2, is EAGVTQFPSHSVIEKGQTVTLRCDPISGHDNLYWYRRVMGKEIKFLLHFVKESKQDESGMPNNRFLAERTGGTYSTLKVQPAELEDSGVYFCASSQDRVAGEGYTFGSGTRLTVV.

This clone was detected once. J is TRBJ2-3 and V is TRBV7-3, with 8 positions matching TRBD1. CDR1 is SGHTA and CDR2 is FQGTGA in the germline V gene. This CDR3 spans 16 amino acids. With 5 bases clipped from V and 3 bases from J, the junction kept 10 bases outside the gene matches. CDR3 protein: CASSGWTGKATDTQYF. CDR3 nucleotide sequence: TGTGCCAGCAGCGGTTGGACAGGGAAAGCGACAGATACGCAGTATTTT. The variable domain in full, completed from reference TRBV7-3 and TRBJ2-3, reads GAGVSQTPSNKVTEKGKYVELRCDPISGHTALYWYRQSLGQGPEFLIYFQGTGAADDSGLPNDRFFAVRPEGSVSTLKIQRTERGDSAVYLCASSGWTGKATDTQYFGPGTRLTVL.

The chain joins TRBV7-9 to TRBJ2-1; D perhaps matches TRBD2 (5 bases). V was trimmed by 5 bases and J by 9 bases, leaving 14 bases between them. Germline V gives CDR1 SEHNR, CDR2 FQNEAQ (reference sequence). The CDR3 is 13 residues long. The DNA of the CDR3 is TGTGCCAGCAGCGATACTGGAGGAAGTGAGCAGTTCTTC. Residues: CASSDTGGSEQFF.

The genes are TRBV5-6 and TRBJ1-2; 7 bases agree with TRBD1. This CDR3 is built from 13 residues. V gave up 6 bases and J gave up 5 bases; unmatched junction bases: 7. Per germline, CDR1 SGHDT and CDR2 YYEEEE. CDR3 sequence (DNA): TGTGCCAGCAATGCGGGACAGCGTTATGGCTACACCTTC. This encodes CASNAGQRYGYTF.

The V and J genes are TRBV28 and TRBJ1-5; 8 nucleotides agree with TRBD1. Trimming cost V 7 bases and J 6 bases; bases outside gene matches: 14. The CDR3 totals 16 residues. The germline gives CDR1 MDHEN, CDR2 SYDVKM. The CDR3 DNA reads as TGTGCCAGCACGAAATCCGGGACAGGTCAAATTCAGCCCCAGCATTTT. This codes for CASTKSGTGQIQPQHF.

The V gene is TRBV4-1, the J gene TRBJ2-4; tentatively, D is TRBD2 (5 bases). Trimming shortened V by 1 base and J by 2 bases, and 15 bases separated the two germline ends. The CDR3 runs to 17 residues. The germline CDR1 and CDR2 sequences are MGHRA and YSYEKL. CDR3 in amino acids: CASSQAGGKGTKNIQYF. DNA for the CDR3: TGCGCCAGCAGCCAAGCTGGAGGAAAAGGAACCAAAAACATTCAGTACTTC.

The V and J genes are TRBV14 and TRBJ1-5; perhaps TRBD1 as D (5 bases). The CDR3 spans 13 residues. V shed 1 base and J shed 9 bases, with 10 bases lying between them. The V gene's germline CDR1 is SGHDN and CDR2 FVKESK. In DNA form, the CDR3 reads TGTGCCAGCAGCCAAGGCCTTCAGGGGCCCCAGCATTTT. Residues: CASSQGLQGPQHF.

This sequence joins TRBV13 and TRBJ1-1; 12 bases are shared with TRBD1. The CDR3 has 17 amino acids. V was pared by 5 bases and J by 1 base, with 8 bases of the junction left unmatched. From germline, CDR1 is PRHDT and CDR2 FYEKMQ (reference sequence). The CDR3 here is CASSPTGTGGSNTEAFF. The DNA of the CDR3 is TGTGCCAGCAGCCCAACCGGGACAGGGGGCTCGAACACTGAAGCTTTCTTT. The entire variable domain, with the rest obtained from reference TRBV13 and TRBJ1-1, is as follows: AAGVIQSPRHLIKEKRETATLKCYPIPRHDTVYWYQQGPGQDPQFLISFYEKMQSDKGSIPDRFSAQQFSDYHSELNMSSLELGDSALYFCASSPTGTGGSNTEAFFGQGTRLTVV.

In its sample, this clone was seen a few times. The chain employs TRBV20-1 and TRBJ1-2; D might be TRBD1 (6 bases). There are 11 residues in the CDR3. Germline assignment: CDR1 DFQATT and CDR2 SNEGSKA (reference sequence). V was pared by 4 bases and J by 6 bases, with 9 bases between. In nucleotides, the CDR3 is TGCAGTGCTACATACAGGGATGGCTACACCTTC. This codes for CSATYRDGYTF.

V usage is TRBV6-5 and J usage is TRBJ2-7; possibly TRBD1 for D (6 bases). The CDR3 spans 14 residues. Germline V gene data show CDR1 as MNHEY and CDR2 as SVGAGI. V lost 8 bases to trimming and J lost 7 bases, with 21 bases between them. Written as DNA, the CDR3 is TGTGCCAGCTGCCAGCATGGGGGCTCCCGGGAGCAGTACTTC. This translates into CASCQHGGSREQYF.

The chain couples TRBV4-3 to TRBJ1-1, with D unresolved. The CDR3 is 16 residues long. The ends were cut back, 3 bases at V and 1 base at J, with 15 bases in the middle. The germline V gene has CDR1 LGHNA and CDR2 YSLEER. This chain's CDR3 is CASSHSFGKENTEAFF. The CDR3 nucleotides are TGCGCCAGCAGCCATTCTTTCGGGAAGGAGAACACTGAAGCTTTCTTT.

The J gene is TRBJ1-6, the V gene TRBV28; TRBD1 might be the D (5 bases). The CDR3 contains 14 residues. Per the germline V gene, CDR1 is MDHEN and CDR2 is SYDVKM. The ends were cut back, 6 bases at V and 7 bases at J, with 13 bases in the middle. The chain's CDR3 is CASSLTAGNSPLHF. The CDR3 coding sequence is TGTGCCAGCAGCCTGACAGCGGGGAATTCACCCCTCCACTTT.

This chain uses TRBV3-1 (or the pseudogene TRBV3-2) with TRBJ1-2; D is possibly TRBD1 (6 bases). With 5 bases removed from V and 7 bases from J, the gap between germline ends came to 8 bases. The CDR3 extends over 11 amino acids. The germline V gene has CDR1 LGHDT and CDR2 YNNKEL (reference sequence). DNA for the CDR3: TGTGCCAGCAGCAGCAGGGGTGGCTACACCTTC. It translates to CASSSRGGYTF.

V is TRBV10-3 and J is TRBJ2-2, with D unresolved. Deletions cut 2 bases from V and 1 base from J, with 11 bases between. Germline V gives CDR1 ENHRY, CDR2 SYGVKD. This CDR3 is 16 amino acids long. The CDR3 protein is CAISEKVPGNTGELFF. In nucleotides, the CDR3 is TGTGCCATCAGTGAGAAGGTTCCAGGGAACACCGGGGAGCTGTTTTTT.

The chain joins TRBV9 to TRBJ1-2, with D tentatively TRBD1 (6 bases). Germline lookup yields CDR1 SGDLS and CDR2 YYNGEE. The V gene lost 6 bases and the J gene lost 6 bases, with 18 bases spanning the gap. This CDR3 is 14 amino acids long. CDR3 protein: CASTINEGGNGYTF. The CDR3 nucleotides read TGTGCCAGCACCATAAACGAAGGGGGAAATGGCTACACCTTC.

This clone was seen only once. This chain's CDR3 is CASSPQGALRTEAFF. The CDR3 DNA follows: TGCGCCAGCAGCCCACAGGGGGCCTTAAGGACTGAAGCTTTCTTT. The V gene is TRBV4-1, the J gene TRBJ1-1; 9 bases line up with TRBD1. The CDR3 is 15 amino acids. The V segment lost 4 bases and the J segment 5 bases; nucleotides outside the gene matches: 8. Germline CDR1 MGHRA, CDR2 YSYEKL.

The chain combines TRBV6-5 with TRBJ1-1; perhaps TRBD1 as D (5 bases). CDR1 is MNHEY and CDR2 is SVGAGI in the germline V gene. CDR3 size: 12 residues. Between the trimmed V and J ends, which lost 5 bases and 5 bases, there was a span of 9 bases. The CDR3 reads CASSLGHTEAFF. The DNA of the CDR3 is TGTGCCAGCAGTCTTGGACATACTGAAGCTTTCTTT.

The V call is TRBV9, the J call TRBJ2-7; D call uncertain. Germline V gene sequence: CDR1 SGDLS, CDR2 YYNGEE. There are 15 residues in the CDR3. V was shortened by 4 bases and J by 0 bases, with 14 bases between the two germline ends. The CDR3 loop is CASSPLVGSSYEQYF. In nucleotides, the CDR3 is TGTGCCAGCAGCCCCCTGGTCGGTAGCTCCTACGAGCAGTACTTC.

This CDR3 is CASSSNPTGARYNEQFF. The CDR3 nucleotides read TGTGCCAGCAGCTCAAATCCCACAGGGGCGAGGTACAATGAGCAGTTCTTC. The chain has TRBV5-6 and TRBJ2-1; the match to TRBD1 covers 7 bases. Germline CDR1 reads SGHDT; CDR2 reads YYEEEE. The CDR3 totals 17 residues. V lost 3 bases and J lost 4; bases outside the gene matches: 13.

V and J are TRBV7-3 and TRBJ2-2; the match to TRBD2 covers 10 bases. Losses at the gene ends were 5 bases for V and 0 bases for J; bases not matched to a gene: 3. This CDR3 has 16 amino acids. Germline CDR1 and CDR2: SGHTA and FQGTGA. CDR3 sequence: CASSLTSGANTGELFF. Here the CDR3 DNA reads TGTGCCAGCAGCCTCACTAGCGGGGCGAACACCGGGGAGCTGTTTTTT.

The chain uses TRBV27 and TRBJ2-7; 11 positions agree with TRBD2. The CDR3 covers 15 residues. V was pared by 6 bases and J by 2 bases, with 6 bases of the junction left unmatched. Germline V gene sequence: CDR1 MNHEY, CDR2 SMNVEV (reference sequence). The CDR3 here is CASSFGTSGTYEQYF. The CDR3 DNA follows: TGTGCCAGCAGCTTCGGGACTAGCGGAACCTACGAGCAGTACTTC.

This chain uses TRBV6-5 with TRBJ1-1; D unclear. CDR1 and CDR2 (germline): MNHEY, SVGAGI. The CDR3 has 11 amino acids. CDR3 amino acids: CAARVNTEAFF. DNA of the CDR3: TGTGCGGCTCGGGTGAACACTGAAGCTTTCTTT.